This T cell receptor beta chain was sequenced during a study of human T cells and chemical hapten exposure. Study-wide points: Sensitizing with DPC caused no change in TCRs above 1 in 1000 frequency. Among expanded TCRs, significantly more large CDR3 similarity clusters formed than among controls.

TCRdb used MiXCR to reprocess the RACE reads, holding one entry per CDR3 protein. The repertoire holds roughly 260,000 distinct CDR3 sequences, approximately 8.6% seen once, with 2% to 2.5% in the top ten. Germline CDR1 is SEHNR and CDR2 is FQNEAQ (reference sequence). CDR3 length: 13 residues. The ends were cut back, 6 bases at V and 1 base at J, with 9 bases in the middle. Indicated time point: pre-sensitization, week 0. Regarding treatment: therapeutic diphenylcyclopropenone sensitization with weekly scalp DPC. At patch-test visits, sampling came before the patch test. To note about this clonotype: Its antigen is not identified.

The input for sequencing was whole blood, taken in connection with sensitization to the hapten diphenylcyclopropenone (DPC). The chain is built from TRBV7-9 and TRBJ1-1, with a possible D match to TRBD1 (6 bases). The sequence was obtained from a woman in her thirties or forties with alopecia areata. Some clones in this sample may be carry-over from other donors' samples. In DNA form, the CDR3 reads TGTGCCAGCAGGCGGGGGCCGAACACTGAAGCTTTCTTT. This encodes CASRRGPNTEAFF. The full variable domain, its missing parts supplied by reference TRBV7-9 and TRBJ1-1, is DTGVSQNPRHKITKRGQNVTFRCDPISEHNRLYWYRQTLGQGPEFLTYFQNEAQLEKSRLLSDRFSAERPKGSFSTLEIQRTEQGDSAMYLCASRRGPNTEAFFGQGTRLTVV.